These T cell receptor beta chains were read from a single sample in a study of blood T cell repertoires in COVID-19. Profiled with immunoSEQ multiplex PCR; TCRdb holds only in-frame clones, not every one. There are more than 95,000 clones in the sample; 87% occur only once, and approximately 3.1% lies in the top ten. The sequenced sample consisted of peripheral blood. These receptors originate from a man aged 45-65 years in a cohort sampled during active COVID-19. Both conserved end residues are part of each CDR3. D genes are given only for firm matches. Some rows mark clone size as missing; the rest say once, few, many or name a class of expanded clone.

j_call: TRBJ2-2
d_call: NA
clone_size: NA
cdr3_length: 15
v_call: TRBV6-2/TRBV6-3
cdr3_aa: CASSYSSGDTGELFF
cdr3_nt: TGTGCCAGCAGTTACTCCTCGGGGGACACCGGGGAGCTGTTTTTT

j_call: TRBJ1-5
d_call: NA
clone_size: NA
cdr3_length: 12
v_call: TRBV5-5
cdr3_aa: CASSIQGQPQHF
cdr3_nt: TGTGCCAGCAGCATACAGGGTCAGCCCCAGCATTTT

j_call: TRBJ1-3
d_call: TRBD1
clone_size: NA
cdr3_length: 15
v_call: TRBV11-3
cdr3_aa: CASSPRDRAGNTIYF
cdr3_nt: TGTGCCAGCAGCCCCCGGGACAGGGCTGGAAACACCATATATTTT

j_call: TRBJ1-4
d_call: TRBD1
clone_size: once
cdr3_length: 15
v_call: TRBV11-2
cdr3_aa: CASSLVGQGGEKLFF
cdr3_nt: TGTGCCAGCAGCTTAGTAGGACAGGGTGGAGAAAAACTGTTTTTT

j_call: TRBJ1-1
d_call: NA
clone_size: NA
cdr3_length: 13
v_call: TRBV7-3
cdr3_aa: CASSLMEGTEAFF
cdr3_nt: TGTGCCAGCAGCTTAATGGAGGGGACTGAAGCTTTCTTT

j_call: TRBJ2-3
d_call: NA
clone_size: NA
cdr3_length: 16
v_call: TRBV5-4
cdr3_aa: CASSPGSSSSTDTQYF
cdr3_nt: TGTGCCAGCAGCCCCGGGTCCTCTTCTAGCACAGATACGCAGTATTTT

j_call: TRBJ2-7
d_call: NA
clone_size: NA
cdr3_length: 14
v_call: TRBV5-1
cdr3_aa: CASSPTGSSYEQYF
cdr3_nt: TGCGCCAGCAGCCCCACGGGTAGCTCCTACGAGCAGTACTTC

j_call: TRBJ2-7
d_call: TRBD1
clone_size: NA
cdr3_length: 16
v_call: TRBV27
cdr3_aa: CASSPGQGVSSYEQYF
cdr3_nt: TGTGCCAGCAGTCCGGGACAGGGGGTGAGCTCCTACGAGCAGTACTTC

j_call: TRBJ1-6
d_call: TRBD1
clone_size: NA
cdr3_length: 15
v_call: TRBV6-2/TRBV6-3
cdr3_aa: CASSSRGHGNSPLHF
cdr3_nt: TGTGCCAGCAGTTCCAGGGGGCACGGTAATTCACCCCTCCACTTT

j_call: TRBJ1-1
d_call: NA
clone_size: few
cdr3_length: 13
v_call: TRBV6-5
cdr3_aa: CASRRGRDTEAFF
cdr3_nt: TGTGCCAGCAGGAGGGGGAGGGACACTGAAGCTTTCTTT

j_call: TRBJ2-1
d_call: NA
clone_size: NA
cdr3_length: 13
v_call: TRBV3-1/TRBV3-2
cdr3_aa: CASSQEGGAEQFF
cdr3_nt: TGTGCCAGCAGCCAAGAAGGGGGAGCTGAGCAGTTCTTC

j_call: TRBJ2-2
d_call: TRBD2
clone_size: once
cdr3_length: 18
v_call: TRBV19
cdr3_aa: CASTEPPRLAGDTGELFF
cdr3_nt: TGTGCCAGTACCGAACCCCCACGACTAGCGGGGGACACCGGGGAGCTGTTTTTT

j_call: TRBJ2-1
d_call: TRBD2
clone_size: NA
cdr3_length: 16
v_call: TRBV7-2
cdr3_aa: CASSLGTSGSYNEQFF
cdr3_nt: TGTGCCAGCAGCTTAGGGACTAGCGGTTCCTACAATGAGCAGTTCTTC

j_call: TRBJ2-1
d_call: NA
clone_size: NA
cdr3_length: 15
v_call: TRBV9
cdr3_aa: CASSSDGSSYNEQFF
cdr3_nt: TGTGCCAGCAGCTCCGACGGGAGCTCCTACAATGAGCAGTTCTTC

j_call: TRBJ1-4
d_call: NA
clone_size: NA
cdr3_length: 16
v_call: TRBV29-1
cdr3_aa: CSVEGQSSDSNEKLFF
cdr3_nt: TGCAGCGTTGAAGGGCAGTCCAGCGACTCTAATGAAAAACTGTTTTTT

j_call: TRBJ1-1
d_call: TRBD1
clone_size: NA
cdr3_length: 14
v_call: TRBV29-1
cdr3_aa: CSVAGTGMNTEAFF
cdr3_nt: TGCAGCGTGGCCGGGACAGGCATGAACACTGAAGCTTTCTTT

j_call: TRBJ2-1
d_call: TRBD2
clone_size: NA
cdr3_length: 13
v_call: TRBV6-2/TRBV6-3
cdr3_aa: CASSRTSKNEQFF
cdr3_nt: TGTGCCAGCAGCCGGACTAGCAAAAATGAGCAGTTCTTC

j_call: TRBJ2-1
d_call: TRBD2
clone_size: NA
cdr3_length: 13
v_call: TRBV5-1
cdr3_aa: CASNLAGGPEQFF
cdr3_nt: TGCGCCAGCAACCTAGCGGGGGGGCCCGAGCAGTTCTTC

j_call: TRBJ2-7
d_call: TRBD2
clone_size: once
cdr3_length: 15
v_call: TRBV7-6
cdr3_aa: CASTLRGGGADEQYF
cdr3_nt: TGTGCCAGCACCCTCCGGGGCGGGGGGGCCGACGAGCAGTACTTC

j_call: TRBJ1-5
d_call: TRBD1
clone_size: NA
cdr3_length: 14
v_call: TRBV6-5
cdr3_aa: CASRTGGRNQPQHF
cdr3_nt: TGTGCCAGCAGGACAGGGGGTCGCAATCAGCCCCAGCATTTT

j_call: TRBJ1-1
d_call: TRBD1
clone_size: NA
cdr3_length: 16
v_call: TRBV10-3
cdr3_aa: CAISTGTGTSNTEAFF
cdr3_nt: TGTGCCATCAGCACCGGGACAGGGACTTCGAACACTGAAGCTTTCTTT

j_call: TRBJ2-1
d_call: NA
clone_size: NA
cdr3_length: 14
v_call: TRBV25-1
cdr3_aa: CASSPIRSGNEQFF
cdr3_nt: TGTGCCAGCAGTCCCATTCGGAGTGGGAATGAGCAGTTCTTC

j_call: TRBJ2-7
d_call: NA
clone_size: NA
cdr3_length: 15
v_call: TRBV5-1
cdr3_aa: CASSPEMGQNYEQYF
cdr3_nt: TGCGCCAGCAGCCCAGAAATGGGACAAAACTACGAGCAGTACTTC

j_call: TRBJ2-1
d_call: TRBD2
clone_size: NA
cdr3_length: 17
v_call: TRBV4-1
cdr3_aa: CASSQEIRTSGYNEQFF
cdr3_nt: TGCGCCAGCAGCCAAGAAATAAGGACTAGCGGATACAATGAGCAGTTCTTC

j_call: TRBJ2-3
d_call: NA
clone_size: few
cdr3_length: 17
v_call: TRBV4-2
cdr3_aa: CASSQELVGPDTDTQYF
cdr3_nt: TGTGCCAGCAGCCAAGAACTTGTGGGGCCGGACACAGATACGCAGTATTTT

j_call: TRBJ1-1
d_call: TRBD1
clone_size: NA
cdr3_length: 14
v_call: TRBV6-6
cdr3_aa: CASSAQGENTEAFF
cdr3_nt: TGTGCCAGCAGTGCTCAGGGGGAAAACACTGAAGCTTTCTTT

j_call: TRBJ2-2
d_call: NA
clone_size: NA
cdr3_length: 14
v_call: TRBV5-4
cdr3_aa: CASSLPGRTGELFF
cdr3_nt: TGTGCCAGCAGTTTGCCCGGTCGGACCGGGGAGCTGTTTTTT

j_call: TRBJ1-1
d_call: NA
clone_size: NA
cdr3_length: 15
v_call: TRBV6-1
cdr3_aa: CASSEARGWITEAFF
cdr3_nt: TGTGCCAGCAGTGAAGCGCGGGGGTGGATCACTGAAGCTTTCTTT

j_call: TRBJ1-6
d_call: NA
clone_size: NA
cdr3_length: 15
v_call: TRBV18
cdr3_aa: CASSPGAGNNSPLHF
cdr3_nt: TGTGCCAGCTCACCAGGGGCGGGGAACAATTCACCCCTCCACTTT

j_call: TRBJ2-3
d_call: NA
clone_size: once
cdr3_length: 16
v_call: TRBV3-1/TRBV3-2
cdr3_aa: CASSQDMGRYTDTQYF
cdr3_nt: TGTGCCAGCAGCCAAGATATGGGCCGGTACACAGATACGCAGTATTTT

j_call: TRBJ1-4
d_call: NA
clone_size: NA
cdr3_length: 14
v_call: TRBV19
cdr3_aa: CASSIQGFNEKLFF
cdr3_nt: TGTGCCAGTAGTATCCAGGGGTTTAATGAAAAACTGTTTTTT

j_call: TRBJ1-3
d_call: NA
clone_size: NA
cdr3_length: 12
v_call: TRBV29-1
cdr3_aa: CSVRGAGNTIYF
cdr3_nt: TGCAGCGTTCGTGGAGCCGGAAACACCATATATTTT

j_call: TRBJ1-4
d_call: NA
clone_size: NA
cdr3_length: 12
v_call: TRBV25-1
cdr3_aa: CASDTGGEKLFF
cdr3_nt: TGTGCCAGCGACACTGGGGGGGAAAAACTGTTTTTT

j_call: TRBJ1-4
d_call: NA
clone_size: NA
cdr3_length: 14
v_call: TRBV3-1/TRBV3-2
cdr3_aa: CASSQAGGNEKLFF
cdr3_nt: TGTGCCAGCAGCCAAGCGGGGGGGAATGAAAAACTGTTTTTT

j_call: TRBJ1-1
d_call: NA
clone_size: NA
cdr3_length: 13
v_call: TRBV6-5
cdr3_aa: CASNAGVTTEAFF
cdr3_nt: TGTGCCAGCAATGCAGGCGTGACCACTGAAGCTTTCTTT

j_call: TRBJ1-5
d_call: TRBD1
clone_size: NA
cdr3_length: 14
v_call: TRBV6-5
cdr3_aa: CASSWTGGNQPQHF
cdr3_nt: TGTGCCAGCAGTTGGACAGGGGGCAATCAGCCCCAGCATTTT

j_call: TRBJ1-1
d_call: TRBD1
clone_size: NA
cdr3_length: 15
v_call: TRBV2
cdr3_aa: CASSRNRGPNTEAFF
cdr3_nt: TGTGCCAGCAGCCGTAACAGGGGGCCGAACACTGAAGCTTTCTTT

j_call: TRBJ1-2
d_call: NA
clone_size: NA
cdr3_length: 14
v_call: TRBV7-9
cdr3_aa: CASSKPSANYGYTF
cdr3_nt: TGTGCCAGCAGCAAGCCCTCCGCTAACTATGGCTACACCTTC

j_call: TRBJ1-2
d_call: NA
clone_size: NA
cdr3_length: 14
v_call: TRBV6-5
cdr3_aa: CASSYSTANYGYTF
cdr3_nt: TGTGCCAGCAGTTACTCGACAGCTAACTATGGCTACACCTTC

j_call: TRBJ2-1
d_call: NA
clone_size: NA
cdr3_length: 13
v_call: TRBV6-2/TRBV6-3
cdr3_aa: CASSYGAHNEQFF
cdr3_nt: TGTGCCAGCAGTTACGGGGCACACAATGAGCAGTTCTTC

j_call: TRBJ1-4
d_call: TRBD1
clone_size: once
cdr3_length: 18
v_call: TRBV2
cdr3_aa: CASSEALTGGLRGEKLFF
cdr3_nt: TGTGCCAGCAGTGAAGCCCTCACAGGGGGCCTCAGGGGAGAAAAACTGTTTTTT

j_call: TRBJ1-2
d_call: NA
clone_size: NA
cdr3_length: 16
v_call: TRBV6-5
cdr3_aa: CASSYSTGKQIHGYTF
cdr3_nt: TGTGCCAGCAGTTACTCAACAGGGAAACAAATCCATGGCTACACCTTC

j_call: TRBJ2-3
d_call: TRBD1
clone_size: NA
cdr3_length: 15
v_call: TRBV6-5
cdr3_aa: CASSLGQGNTDTQYF
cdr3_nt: TGTGCCAGCAGCCTCGGACAGGGCAACACAGATACGCAGTATTTT

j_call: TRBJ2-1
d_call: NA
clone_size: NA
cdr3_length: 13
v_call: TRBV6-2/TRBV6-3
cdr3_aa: CASSPDYYNEQFF
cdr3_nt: TGTGCCAGCAGTCCCGACTACTACAATGAGCAGTTCTTC

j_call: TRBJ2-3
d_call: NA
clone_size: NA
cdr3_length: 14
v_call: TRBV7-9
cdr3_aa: CASSSPPPRDTQYF
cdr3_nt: TGTGCCAGCAGCTCCCCTCCTCCGCGAGATACGCAGTATTTT

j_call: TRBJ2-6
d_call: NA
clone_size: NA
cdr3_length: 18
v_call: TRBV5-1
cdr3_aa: CASSLGQTMLSGANVLTF
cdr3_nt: TGCGCCAGCAGCTTGGGACAGACAATGCTCTCTGGGGCCAACGTCCTGACTTTC

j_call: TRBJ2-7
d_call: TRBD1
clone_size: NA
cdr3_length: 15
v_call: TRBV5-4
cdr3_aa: CASSPGQGAAYEQYF
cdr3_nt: TGTGCCAGCAGCCCGGGACAGGGGGCGGCCTACGAGCAGTACTTC

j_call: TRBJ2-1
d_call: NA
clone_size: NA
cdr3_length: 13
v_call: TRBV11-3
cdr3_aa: CASSLDRRNEQFF
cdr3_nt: TGTGCCAGCAGCTTAGATAGGAGAAATGAGCAGTTCTTC

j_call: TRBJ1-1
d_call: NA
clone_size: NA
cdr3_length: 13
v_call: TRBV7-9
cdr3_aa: CASSLAEGSEAFF
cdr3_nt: TGTGCCAGCAGCTTAGCGGAGGGATCTGAAGCTTTCTTT

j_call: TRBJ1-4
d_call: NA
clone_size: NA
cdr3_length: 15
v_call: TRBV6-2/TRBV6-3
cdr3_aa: CASSLGLGLIEKLFF
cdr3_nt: TGTGCCAGCAGCCTCGGACTGGGACTAATAGAAAAACTGTTTTTT

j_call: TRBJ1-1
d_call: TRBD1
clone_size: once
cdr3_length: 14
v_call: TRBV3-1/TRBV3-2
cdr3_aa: CASSAGTTGFEAFF
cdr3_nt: TGTGCCAGCAGCGCAGGAACGACAGGGTTCGAAGCTTTCTTT

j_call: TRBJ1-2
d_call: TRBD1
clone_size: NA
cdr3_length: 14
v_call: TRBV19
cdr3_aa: CASSPEGALYGYTF
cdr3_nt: TGTGCCAGTAGCCCCGAGGGGGCCCTCTATGGCTACACCTTC

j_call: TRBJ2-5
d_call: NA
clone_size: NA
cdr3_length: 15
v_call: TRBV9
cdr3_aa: CASSVGARGGETQYF
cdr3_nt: TGTGCCAGCAGCGTAGGCGCTAGGGGGGGAGAGACCCAGTACTTC